Shown below are 25 T cell receptor beta chains from a single sample sequenced in a study of T-cell reconstitution after alpha-beta-depleted transplantation in children. A library of TCRbeta sequences, prepared with unique molecular identifiers, was generated. Each CDR3 protein gets one entry after TCRdb re-called the PCR reads with MiXCR. The sample yields 450,000 to 500,000 distinct CDR3 sequences, around 13% seen once. The sequencing here drew on PBMCs from the stem cell graft donor, taken from the stem cell graft. Receptor source: a human donor who donated a stem cell graft to a child with combined immunodeficiency.

The chain combines TRBV11-1 with TRBJ2-2; 8 bases fit TRBD1. Germline V gives CDR1 SGHAT, CDR2 FQDESV (reference sequence). The CDR3 totals 14 residues. V was clipped by 2 bases and J by 8 bases; unmatched bases: 4. CDR3: CASSLQGALGELFF. CDR3 nucleotide sequence: TGTGCCAGCAGCTTACAGGGGGCGTTGGGGGAGCTGTTTTTT.

The chain uses TRBV7-3 and TRBJ2-1; D is unresolved. The CDR3 loop spans 13 amino acids. CDR1 SGHTA and CDR2 FQGTGA come from the germline V gene. V was clipped by 1 base and J by 5 bases, with 6 bases between them. CDR3 in DNA: TGTGCCAGCAGCTTAAGCCAGAACAATGAGCAGTTCTTC. Residues: CASSLSQNNEQFF.

This clonotype occurred many times. V usage is TRBV12-3 or TRBV12-4 and J usage is TRBJ2-7, with 9 bases lining up with TRBD2. Germline trimming cut 6 bases from V and 0 bases from J; bases unmatched to any gene: 6. The length of the CDR3 is 15 residues. The CDR3 reads CASSDPSGDSYEQYF. The CDR3 nucleotides are TGTGCCAGCAGCGATCCTAGCGGGGACTCCTACGAGCAGTACTTC.

This clonotype was seen more than once but under ten times. This chain links TRBV6-5 with TRBJ2-3; D is ambiguous. The CDR3 loop spans 14 amino acids. V lost 0 bases, J lost 0 bases, and 4 bases lay in between. The germline V gene encodes CDR1 MNHEY and CDR2 SVGAGI. The DNA of the CDR3 is TGTGCCAGCAGTTACTCGGTTAGCACAGATACGCAGTATTTT. Protein product: CASSYSVSTDTQYF.

This clonotype occurred a few times. The J gene is TRBJ1-5, the V gene TRBV9; 10 nucleotides line up with TRBD1. J was trimmed by 7 bases and V by 3 bases; bases with no gene match: 4. Germline lookup yields CDR1 SGDLS and CDR2 YYNGEE. CDR3 length equals 14 residues. The CDR3 DNA reads TGTGCCAGCAGCGCGACAGGGGGCGGACAGCCCCAGCATTTT. This gives the protein CASSATGGGQPQHF.

This clonotype turned up a few times. This chain links TRBV6-2 or TRBV6-3 with TRBJ2-1, with TRBD2 matching over 7 bases. Trimming cost V 8 bases and J 5 bases; bases outside gene matches: 12. This CDR3 comprises 15 residues. The germline CDR1 and CDR2 sequences are MNHEY and SVGEGT. CDR3 loop: CASHSPAGIDNEQFF. For the CDR3, the DNA is TGTGCCAGCCATAGTCCAGCGGGAATAGACAATGAGCAGTTCTTC.

This clonotype was found many times. The rearrangement uses TRBV12-3 or TRBV12-4 and TRBJ2-2; possibly TRBD1 for D (5 bases). The CDR3 runs 14 residues. Trimming stripped 7 bases from V and 3 bases from J, with 12 bases between. The CDR3 reads CASTPSGYTGELFF. DNA of the CDR3: TGTGCCAGCACCCCATCAGGGTACACCGGGGAGCTGTTTTTT.

This clonotype was picked up a small number of times. The chain is built from TRBV6-1 and TRBJ2-2; 7 bases map to TRBD2. CDR3 length: 16 amino acids. Germline-derived CDR1 and CDR2 are MNHNS and SASEGT. The trim removed 7 bases at V and 1 base at J, leaving 9 bases unmatched. The CDR3 DNA follows: TGTGCCAGCACCCCAGGGCTAGCGGAGAACACCGGGGAGCTGTTTTTT. Its translation: CASTPGLAENTGELFF.

This clonotype was counted many times. The chain carries TRBV20-1 and TRBJ1-6; D perhaps matches TRBD1 (5 bases). Germline V gene lookup returns CDR1 DFQATT and CDR2 SNEGSKA (reference sequence). CDR3 length: 13 amino acids. Trimming took 8 bases from V and 10 from J, leaving 18 bases between them. DNA for the CDR3: TGCAGTACAAAAGGGGAGGAAAGCTCACCCCTCCACTTT. It codes for CSTKGEESSPLHF.

This clonotype appeared many times. The J gene is TRBJ2-1, the V gene TRBV6-5; the D is unclear. The V and J ends lost 5 bases and 4 bases respectively, with 21 bases between them. Germline lookup yields CDR1 MNHEY and CDR2 SVGAGI. The CDR3 length is 17 residues. In nucleotides, the CDR3 is TGTGCCAGCAGTACCCCCCGCCTAGGCACCATTTACAATGAGCAGTTCTTC. This gives the protein CASSTPRLGTIYNEQFF.

J is TRBJ2-3 and V is TRBV2; D perhaps matches TRBD2 (6 bases). Germline values: CDR1 SNHLY, CDR2 FYNNEI. The CDR3 length is 15 residues. The V end lost 0 bases, the J end lost 1 base, and 8 bases lay between the germline ends. The CDR3 sequence: CASSEAGTGTDTQYF. The CDR3 DNA is TGTGCCAGCAGTGAAGCGGGGACTGGCACAGATACGCAGTATTTT.

This clonotype was counted ten times or more. This rearrangement joins TRBV6-1 to TRBJ1-1; a possible D gene is TRBD1 (5 bases). The CDR3 runs to 14 residues. V lost 5 bases and J lost 7, with 17 bases in between. In germline, CDR1 is MNHNS, CDR2 SASEGT. The DNA for the CDR3 is TGTGCCAGCAGTATTATACAGGTTTCTGGTGAAGCTTTCTTT. Protein: CASSIIQVSGEAFF.

This clonotype was recorded many times. The gene calls are TRBV6-6 and TRBJ2-1; the D is unclear. The V gene's germline CDR1 is MNHNY and CDR2 SVGAGI (reference sequence). Trimming cost V 8 bases and J 14 bases, with 16 bases left between them. This CDR3 contains 11 residues. The CDR3, as DNA: TGTGCCAGCTCTGGCGGCCGAGGAGAGTTCTTC. Amino acids: CASSGGRGEFF.

The CDR3, as DNA: TGCAGCGTCCCTGAAGGGGCCTACGGCTACACCTTC. Translation gives CSVPEGAYGYTF. The chain carries TRBV29-1 and TRBJ1-2; maybe TRBD1 (5 bases). The V end was cut by 6 bases, the J end by 8 bases, with 16 bases between. This CDR3 region has 12 residues. CDR1 is SQVTM, CDR2 ANQGSEA, per germline.

The chain joins TRBV27 to TRBJ2-6; D gene uncertain. V was pared by 1 base and J by 3 bases, with 10 bases between. The CDR3 consists of 16 residues. Germline assignment: CDR1 MNHEY and CDR2 SMNVEV (reference sequence). CDR3 residues: CASSLYWGFGANVLTF. The CDR3 region has the DNA TGTGCCAGCAGTTTATATTGGGGATTTGGGGCCAACGTCCTGACTTTC.

There are a few counts of this clonotype. The chain carries TRBV4-3 and TRBJ2-7; D assignment may be TRBD1 or TRBD2 (5 bases each). The V gene's germline CDR1 is LGHNA and CDR2 YSLEER. The V gene lost 3 bases and the J gene lost 4 bases, with 19 bases spanning the gap. This CDR3 region has 16 residues. The CDR3 region is CASSQAGTIGPYEQYF. The CDR3 DNA reads TGCGCCAGCAGCCAGGCCGGGACCATAGGGCCTTACGAGCAGTACTTC.

This clonotype showed up just a few times. The V gene is TRBV7-2, the J gene TRBJ2-5; 9 bases are a match to TRBD2. The length of the CDR3 is 14 residues. V lost 4 bases, J lost 5 bases, and 5 bases stayed unmatched. Per germline, CDR1 SGHTA and CDR2 FQGNSA. In DNA, the CDR3 is TGTGCCAGCAGCTACCGTAGCGGGGGTGAGACCCAGTACTTC. Protein sequence: CASSYRSGGETQYF. Variable domain in full (rest from reference TRBV7-2 and TRBJ2-5): GAGVSQSPSNKVTEKGKDVELRCDPISGHTALYWYRQSLGQGLEFLIYFQGNSAPDKSGLPSDRFSAERTGGSVSTLTIQRTQQEDSAVYLCASSYRSGGETQYFGPGTRLLVL.

This clonotype was recorded many times. V is TRBV12-3 or TRBV12-4 and J is TRBJ2-1; D is possibly TRBD2 (7 bases). The germline V and J ends were trimmed by 6 bases and 0 bases, with 15 bases remaining between them. The CDR3 extends over 16 amino acids. The CDR3 sequence: CASRPRGARSYNEQFF. CDR3 DNA sequence: TGTGCCAGCAGGCCACGGGGGGCCCGCTCCTACAATGAGCAGTTCTTC.

Many counts were recorded for this clonotype. V and J are TRBV6-5 and TRBJ2-3; possible D gene TRBD2, 5 bases. V was pared by 1 base and J by 0 bases, with 11 bases between. From germline, CDR1 is MNHEY and CDR2 SVGAGI. CDR3 length: 16 residues. In DNA, the CDR3 is TGTGCCAGCAGTTACTTAAGTTCTAGCAGCACAGATACGCAGTATTTT. Amino acids: CASSYLSSSSTDTQYF.

At least ten counts were recorded for this clonotype. The CDR3 bases are TGTGCCAGCAGCTTAGCGCTCTCACTTGGAACGGGACTTACGAGCTCTGGAAACACCATATATTTT. Protein: CASSLALSLGTGLTSSGNTIYF. This chain joins TRBV11-1 and TRBJ1-3; possibly TRBD1 for D (5 bases). V dropped 0 bases and J dropped 0 bases, with 27 bases sitting between them. Germline V lookup: CDR1 SGHAT, CDR2 FQDESV (reference sequence). This CDR3 comprises 22 residues. Filled out from reference TRBV11-1 and TRBJ1-3, the complete variable domain reads EAEVAQSPRYKITEKSQAVAFWCDPISGHATLYWYRQILGQGPELLVQFQDESVVDDSQLPKDRFSAERLKGVDSTLKIQPAELGDSAMYLCASSLALSLGTGLTSSGNTIYFGEGSWLTVV.

V and J are TRBV20-1 and TRBJ1-4; maybe TRBD1 (5 bases). V gave up 0 bases and J gave up 7 bases, with 15 bases separating them. The V gene's germline CDR1 is DFQATT and CDR2 SNEGSKA (reference sequence). This CDR3 is 15 amino acids long. CDR3 nucleotides: TGCAGTGCTAGAGATACTAAGCAGGGTGCTGAAAAACTGTTTTTT. Translation gives CSARDTKQGAEKLFF.

This clonotype has a handful of counts. The chain uses TRBV18 and TRBJ1-2, with D possibly being TRBD1 (5 bases). The CDR3 length is 13 residues. Trimming took off 0 bases at V and 6 bases at J, with 8 bases between the two ends. The V gene's germline CDR1 is KGHSH and CDR2 LQKENI. This CDR3 is CASSPPQGDGYTF. CDR3 nucleotides: TGTGCCAGCTCACCACCCCAGGGTGATGGCTACACCTTC.

The V call is TRBV9, the J call TRBJ1-1; possible D gene TRBD1, 6 bases. The germline V and J ends were trimmed by 0 bases and 5 bases, with 11 bases remaining between them. CDR1 is SGDLS and CDR2 is YYNGEE in the germline V gene. The CDR3 extends over 14 amino acids. CDR3 sequence (DNA): TGTGCCAGCAGCGTAGCGGGGGCAGCGACTGAAGCTTTCTTT. Protein sequence: CASSVAGAATEAFF. The full variable domain, in which reference TRBV9 and TRBJ1-1 provide the parts outside the CDR3, is DSGVTQTPKHLITATGQRVTLRCSPRSGDLSVYWYQQSLDQGLQFLIQYYNGEERAKGNILERFSAQQFPDLHSELNLSSLELGDSALYFCASSVAGAATEAFFGQGTRLTVV.

This clonotype showed up just a few times. The chain has TRBV5-1 and TRBJ2-7, with D possibly TRBD1 on 6 matching bases. Germline CDR1 SGHRS, CDR2 YFSETQ. The CDR3 spans 14 residues. Trimming shortened V by 3 bases and J by 3 bases, and 13 bases separated the two germline ends. This CDR3 reads CASSSGTMNYEQYF. CDR3 DNA: TGCGCCAGCAGCTCCGGGACAATGAACTACGAGCAGTACTTC.

This clonotype has more than one count but fewer than ten. The rearrangement links TRBV5-6 to TRBJ2-1, with D unclear. This CDR3 comprises 13 residues. V lost 3 bases, J lost 7 bases, and 11 bases lay in between. Germline assignment: CDR1 SGHDT and CDR2 YYEEEE. The DNA for the CDR3 is TGTGCCAGCAGCTCGCGAAAAATAAATGAGCAGTTCTTC. It encodes CASSSRKINEQFF.